This T cell receptor (beta chain) emerged from a study of glioma-infiltrating T cells. Using RNA template, CDR3s of TCR alpha and beta were amplified with iRepertoire arm-PCR. TCRdb used MiXCR to reprocess the multiplex PCR reads, holding one entry per CDR3 protein. This repertoire shows more than 350,000 distinct CDR3 sequences, approximately 42% found once; its top ten account for 12%. There are a few counts of this clonotype. V was shortened by 8 bases and J by 4 bases, with 11 bases between the two germline ends. Germline CDR1 SNHLY, CDR2 FYNNEI. CDR3 size: 13 residues. The rearrangement joins TRBV2 to TRBJ1-4, with D maybe TRBD1 (6 bases). The sequence derives from a human donor with low-grade glioma or glioblastoma, undergoing nonglioma brain surgery, or in good health (not recorded which). The sequencing sample was made of glioma tissue, nonneoplastic brain tissue, or PBMCs (not recorded which). The CDR3 DNA sequence: TGTGCCAGCCACTTGGACAGTAATGAAAAACTGTTTTTT. Translating it yields CASHLDSNEKLFF. The entire variable domain, with the rest obtained from reference TRBV2 and TRBJ1-4, is as follows: EPEVTQTPSHQVTQMGQEVILRCVPISNHLYFYWYRQILGQKVEFLVSFYNNEISEKSEIFDDQFSVERPDGSNFTLKIRSTKLEDSAMYFCASHLDSNEKLFFGSGTQLSVL.